These 31 T cell receptor beta chains were sequenced from one sample in a study of vaccination effects on CD4 cells after COVID-19. Generated by immunoSEQ multiplex PCR, the TCRdb table keeps only in-frame clones and is missing some. The sample includes about 46,000 clones, 65% to 75% of them seen just once. Sequencing in the ViraFEST assay came after antigen-specific CD4+ T cells had been expanded with viral peptide pools, which were used to stimulate PBMC. Cultured cells yielded isolated CD4+ T cells after 10 days. Participants received two doses of either the BNT162b2 or mRNA-1273 vaccine. No antigens are known for them. The material sequenced was CD4+ T cells from PBMCs cultured with HCoV-OC43 spike peptides, taken after COVID-19 vaccination. Specified subset: HCoV-OC43 spike overlapping peptide pool stimulation. The receptors shown here come from a human donor who received a COVID-19 vaccine.

This chain links TRBV9 with TRBJ1-2; 7 bases map to TRBD1. CDR3 length: 15 residues. Per the germline V gene, CDR1 is SGDLS and CDR2 is YYNGEE. With 4 bases clipped from V and 5 bases from J, the junction kept 11 bases outside the gene matches. In nucleotides, the CDR3 is TGTGCCAGCAGCATGGGCGGGACAGCCTCTTATGGCTACACCTTC. Amino acids: CASSMGGTASYGYTF.

This rearrangement joins TRBV18 to TRBJ2-1, with 7 bases matching TRBD1. V dropped 6 bases and J dropped 12; count of bases not matched to a gene: 17. The CDR3 is made up of 15 amino acids. The germline V gene has CDR1 KGHSH and CDR2 LQKENI. CDR3 DNA: TGTGCCAGCTCCCGGGACAGACTTTATTTCGAGGGGCAGTTCTTC. It specifies CASSRDRLYFEGQFF.

The gene calls are TRBV9 and TRBJ2-7, with 7 bases that match TRBD2. The CDR3 runs to 15 residues. V trimming: 2 bases; J trimming: 2 bases; junction bases outside the gene matches: 7. Germline CDR1 reads SGDLS; CDR2 reads YYNGEE. The CDR3 DNA is TGTGCCAGCAGCGTCGGGACTACCCCCACCTACGAGCAGTACTTC. Its translation: CASSVGTTPTYEQYF.

The V call is TRBV30, the J call TRBJ1-6; 9 nucleotides line up with TRBD1. The germline gives CDR1 GTSNPN, CDR2 SVGIG (reference sequence). J lost 10 bases, V lost 5 bases, and 6 bases had no gene match. This CDR3 contains 13 residues. In nucleotides, the CDR3 is TGTGCCTGGTCTAGACAGGGGGACTCACCCCTCCACTTT. As protein: CAWSRQGDSPLHF.

The V and J genes are TRBV30 and TRBJ1-4; weak D call: TRBD1 (5 bases). Germline CDR1 reads GTSNPN; CDR2 reads SVGIG (reference sequence). V shed 1 base and J shed 4 bases, with 16 bases lying between them. The CDR3 sequence is 16 residues long. This chain's CDR3 is CAWSATTGFLNEKLFF. CDR3 coding DNA: TGTGCCTGGAGTGCGACTACAGGCTTTCTTAATGAAAAACTGTTTTTT.

The V call is TRBV28, the J call TRBJ1-2; D is possibly TRBD1 (5 bases). V was shortened by 3 bases and J by 5 bases, with 10 bases between the two germline ends. CDR3 size: 13 residues. Germline values: CDR1 MDHEN, CDR2 SYDVKM. Written as DNA, the CDR3 is TGTGCCAGCAGTTTGCCCGGGGCTTATGGCTACACCTTC. Protein product: CASSLPGAYGYTF.

The V gene is TRBV24-1, the J gene TRBJ2-3; 8 bases map to TRBD2. The germline V gene encodes CDR1 KGHDR and CDR2 SFDVKD. V lost 5 bases to trimming and J lost 1 base; unmatched junction nucleotides: 7. The CDR3 has 16 amino acids. The CDR3 DNA reads TGTGCCACCAGTGGTCGCCTAGCGGGCCGCACAGATACGCAGTATTTT. Amino acid sequence: CATSGRLAGRTDTQYF.

Only a few counts were recorded for this clone. The rearrangement uses TRBV5-6 and TRBJ1-2; 8 nucleotides agree with TRBD1. V lost 3 bases to trimming and J lost 5 bases; unmatched junction nucleotides: 3. This CDR3 is built from 13 residues. CDR1 and CDR2 (germline): SGHDT, YYEEEE. The DNA for the CDR3 is TGTGCCAGCAGCTCTGGACAGGGATATGGCTACACCTTC. Encoded protein: CASSSGQGYGYTF.

This sequence joins TRBV5-4 and TRBJ2-1, with 10 bases that match TRBD2. The CDR3 covers 15 residues. Looked up from germline, CDR1 is SGHNT and CDR2 is YYREEE (reference sequence). With 4 bases clipped from V and 5 bases from J, the junction kept 6 bases outside the gene matches. This CDR3 reads CASSLAGATNNEQFF. The CDR3 nucleotides are TGTGCCAGCAGCCTAGCGGGAGCAACCAACAATGAGCAGTTCTTC. The full variable domain, rest sourced from reference TRBV5-4 and TRBJ2-1, is ETGVTQSPTHLIKTRGQQVTLRCSSQSGHNTVSWYQQALGQGPQFIFQYYREEENGRGNFPPRFSGLQFPNYSSELNVNALELDDSALYLCASSLAGATNNEQFFGPGTRLTVL.

In its sample, this clone was seen once. This rearrangement joins TRBV15 to TRBJ2-7; 10 bases agree with TRBD1. CDR3 length: 14 amino acids. J was trimmed by 3 bases and V by 4 bases; bases with no gene match: 3. Germline V gives CDR1 LNHNV, CDR2 YYDKDF (reference sequence). CDR3 sequence: CATSIGTGVYEQYF. The CDR3 bases are TGTGCCACCAGCATCGGGACAGGGGTCTACGAGCAGTACTTC. The full variable domain, completed using reference TRBV15 and TRBJ2-7, is DAMVIQNPRYQVTQFGKPVTLSCSQTLNHNVMYWYQQKSSQAPKLLFHYYDKDFNNEADTPDNFQSRRPNTSFCFLDIRSPGLGDTAMYLCATSIGTGVYEQYFGPGTRLTVT.

The CDR3 DNA reads TGTGCCAGTACCCCGGACAGGATTAACTATGGCTACACCTTC. It codes for CASTPDRINYGYTF. J is TRBJ1-2 and V is TRBV19; 7 nucleotides line up with TRBD1. The CDR3 runs to 14 residues. With 7 bases clipped from V and 1 base from J, the junction kept 6 bases outside the gene matches. The germline V gene has CDR1 LNHDA and CDR2 SQIVND (reference sequence).

The chain couples TRBV4-1 to TRBJ2-7; 12 nucleotides agree with TRBD2. The ends lost 7 bases at V and 1 base at J; junction bases unmatched: 2. CDR3 length: 14 amino acids. CDR1 MGHRA and CDR2 YSYEKL come from the germline V gene. In DNA form, the CDR3 reads TGCGCCAGCAAAGGGACTAGCGGGTCCTACGAGCAGTACTTC. This sequence encodes CASKGTSGSYEQYF.

The chain combines TRBV7-9 with TRBJ2-3, with TRBD2 matching 7 bases. This CDR3 has 15 amino acids. CDR1 and CDR2 from the germline V gene are SEHNR and FQNEAQ (reference sequence). CDR3 sequence: CAGALGGFSTDTQYF. The DNA for the CDR3 is TGTGCTGGAGCTCTGGGGGGGTTTAGCACAGATACGCAGTATTTT.

The chain has TRBV2 and TRBJ2-3; D is unresolved. V was pared by 2 bases and J by 2 bases, with 5 bases between. This CDR3 has 13 residues. The germline gives CDR1 SNHLY, CDR2 FYNNEI. The CDR3 protein is CASSEFTTDTQYF. The CDR3 region has the DNA TGTGCCAGCAGTGAATTCACCACAGATACGCAGTATTTT.

Only a few counts were recorded for this clone. The chain couples TRBV4-1 to TRBJ1-2; D gene unclear. The CDR3 totals 17 residues. V dropped 4 bases and J dropped 3 bases, with 21 bases sitting between them. Germline values: CDR1 MGHRA, CDR2 YSYEKL. In DNA, the CDR3 is TGCGCCAGCAGCCCGGGCGGTCTACTCCTCGGGGACTATGGCTACACCTTC. Protein product: CASSPGGLLLGDYGYTF.

The rearrangement uses TRBV11-2 and TRBJ2-1; D gene ambiguous. V gave up 1 base and J gave up 8 bases, with 9 bases separating them. CDR3 length equals 13 residues. Per the germline V gene, CDR1 is SGHAT and CDR2 is FQNNGV. The CDR3 sequence is CASSLATTYEQFF. The CDR3, as DNA: TGTGCCAGCAGCTTAGCGACAACGTATGAGCAGTTCTTC.

J is TRBJ1-1 and V is TRBV12-5, with D unresolved. This CDR3 is built from 16 residues. Germline CDR1 reads LGHNT; CDR2 reads FRNRAP. The V end lost 0 bases, the J end lost 0 bases, and 11 bases lay between the germline ends. CDR3 protein: CASGLVLVGMNTEAFF. As DNA, the CDR3 is TGTGCTAGTGGTTTGGTACTAGTGGGTATGAACACTGAAGCTTTCTTT. The whole variable domain, filled in from reference TRBV12-5 and TRBJ1-1, reads DARVTQTPRHKVTEMGQEVTMRCQPILGHNTVFWYRQTMMQGLELLAYFRNRAPLDDSGMPKDRFSAEMPDATLATLKIQPSEPRDSAVYFCASGLVLVGMNTEAFFGQGTRLTVV.

The genes are TRBV4-1 and TRBJ1-4, with unresolved D. The CDR3 is 16 amino acids. The ends were cut back, 4 bases at V and 0 bases at J, with 12 bases in the middle. The germline V gene has CDR1 MGHRA and CDR2 YSYEKL. CDR3 coding DNA: TGCGCCAGCAGCCTTGGTAGAGGGACAACTAATGAAAAACTGTTTTTT. Its protein product is CASSLGRGTTNEKLFF.

This chain joins TRBV7-6 and TRBJ2-5; 7 bases line up with TRBD1. The CDR3 loop spans 15 amino acids. After removal of 1 base from V and 4 bases from J, the junction contained 6 bases not matched to a gene. Per germline, CDR1 SGHVS and CDR2 FNYEAQ. DNA for the CDR3: TGTGCCAGCAGCTTAGGGACAGGCGTTATAGAGACCCAGTACTTC. It is translated as CASSLGTGVIETQYF.

This clone showed up just once. The chain joins TRBV6-5 to TRBJ1-4; the D is unclear. The CDR3 consists of 15 residues. Germline V gene data show CDR1 as MNHEY and CDR2 as SVGAGI. The ends were cut back, 4 bases at V and 2 bases at J, with 11 bases in the middle. The CDR3 sequence: CASSSRPGTNEKLFF. The CDR3 DNA reads as TGTGCCAGCAGTTCGAGACCGGGCACTAATGAAAAACTGTTTTTT.

V and J are TRBV9 and TRBJ2-3; 7 bases align to TRBD1. V gave up 4 bases and J gave up 1 base; unmatched junction bases: 0. The CDR3 consists of 13 residues. Germline CDR1 reads SGDLS; CDR2 reads YYNGEE. The CDR3 here is CASSTGGTDTQYF. For the CDR3, the DNA is TGTGCCAGCAGCACAGGGGGCACAGATACGCAGTATTTT.

The gene calls are TRBV18 and TRBJ1-1; a possible D gene is TRBD1 (6 bases). The V end lost 1 base, the J end lost 8 bases, and 14 bases lay between the germline ends. This CDR3 is built from 14 residues. Germline-derived CDR1 and CDR2 are KGHSH and LQKENI. As DNA, the CDR3 is TGTGCCAGCTCACCACTGGGGGCAGCCACCGAAGCTTTCTTT. Encoded protein: CASSPLGAATEAFF. Using reference TRBV18 and TRBJ1-1 for the parts outside the CDR3, the full variable domain is NAGVMQNPRHLVRRRGQEARLRCSPMKGHSHVYWYRQLPEEGLKFMVYLQKENIIDESGMPKERFSAEFPKEGPSILRIQQVVRGDSAAYFCASSPLGAATEAFFGQGTRLTVV.

This clone was counted between two and nine times. The genes are TRBV5-1 and TRBJ2-2; D is uncertain. V was shortened by 0 bases and J by 0 bases, with 9 bases between the two germline ends. The germline V gene encodes CDR1 SGHRS and CDR2 YFSETQ. The CDR3 runs to 16 residues. The CDR3: CASSLAPASNTGELFF. As DNA, the CDR3 is TGCGCCAGCAGCTTGGCCCCAGCTTCGAACACCGGGGAGCTGTTTTTT. Filled out from reference TRBV5-1 and TRBJ2-2, the complete variable domain reads KAGVTQTPRYLIKTRGQQVTLSCSPISGHRSVSWYQQTPGQGLQFLFEYFSETQRNKGNFPGRFSGRQFSNSRSEMNVSTLELGDSALYLCASSLAPASNTGELFFGEGSRLTVL.

This sequence joins TRBV6-1 and TRBJ1-1; no clear D gene. Germline V gene lookup returns CDR1 MNHNS and CDR2 SASEGT. The CDR3 sequence is 14 residues long. V lost 2 bases to trimming and J lost 4 bases, with 11 bases between them. The CDR3 coding sequence is TGTGCCAGCAGTGAATTAGGGTTGAGCACTGAAGCTTTCTTT. Protein product: CASSELGLSTEAFF.

The V and J genes are TRBV6-6 and TRBJ1-1; 7 nucleotides line up with TRBD1. Germline trimming cut 2 bases from V and 0 bases from J; bases unmatched to any gene: 6. This CDR3 contains 16 residues. Germline V lookup: CDR1 MNHNY, CDR2 SVGAGI (reference sequence). In DNA, the CDR3 is TGTGCCAGCAGTTACCCGAGGAGGGGGCTGAACACTGAAGCTTTCTTT. Translating it yields CASSYPRRGLNTEAFF.

The rearrangement uses TRBV7-9 and TRBJ2-7; perhaps TRBD2 as D (6 bases). Germline V gene sequence: CDR1 SEHNR, CDR2 FQNEAQ (reference sequence). Trimming left V 7 bases short and J 7 bases short, with 23 bases between. This CDR3 has 15 amino acids. In DNA, the CDR3 is TGTGCCAGCACCCACAATCTTGGGCGGGGTGGAGAGCAGTACTTC. The encoded protein is CASTHNLGRGGEQYF.

The chain combines TRBV30 with TRBJ2-2; perhaps TRBD1 as D (5 bases). The V end was cut by 3 bases, the J end by 1 base, with 12 bases between. From germline, CDR1 is GTSNPN and CDR2 SVGIG (reference sequence). The CDR3 covers 15 residues. The CDR3 DNA reads as TGTGCCTGGAGGCTGGACATACTGAACACCGGGGAGCTGTTTTTT. It yields the protein CAWRLDILNTGELFF.

This clone has just one count. V usage is TRBV7-8 and J usage is TRBJ1-1; 8 nucleotides agree with TRBD1. This CDR3 comprises 16 residues. Germline V CDR1 and CDR2: SGHVS, FQNEAQ. V trimming: 5 bases; J trimming: 4 bases; junction bases outside the gene matches: 12. The CDR3 region is CASSRTKDRVGTEAFF. Here the CDR3 DNA reads TGTGCCAGCAGCAGGACGAAGGACAGGGTTGGCACTGAAGCTTTCTTT.

The V gene is TRBV4-1, the J gene TRBJ1-5, with D hard to call. Trimming removed 0 bases at V and 7 bases at J, with 16 bases between. The CDR3 runs 16 residues. From germline, CDR1 is MGHRA and CDR2 YSYEKL. The CDR3 bases are TGCGCCAGCAGCCAAGAGCGGCAGACGGTGGGGCAGCCCCAGCATTTT. This sequence encodes CASSQERQTVGQPQHF.

The J gene is TRBJ1-4, the V gene TRBV5-1; no clear D gene. Trimming took 0 bases from V and 3 from J, leaving 3 bases between them. Germline values: CDR1 SGHRS, CDR2 YFSETQ. This CDR3 region has 13 residues. The CDR3 is CASSLVANEKLFF. In DNA, the CDR3 is TGCGCCAGCAGCTTGGTGGCTAATGAAAAACTGTTTTTT.

The chain recombines TRBV7-9 with TRBJ2-7, with D possibly TRBD2 on 5 matching bases. Per the germline V gene, CDR1 is SEHNR and CDR2 is FQNEAQ (reference sequence). CDR3 length: 13 amino acids. Deletions cut 4 bases from V and 6 bases from J, with 13 bases between. The CDR3 sequence is CASSSLGEGEQYF. The CDR3 DNA sequence: TGTGCCAGCAGCTCTCTCGGGGAAGGCGAGCAGTACTTC.